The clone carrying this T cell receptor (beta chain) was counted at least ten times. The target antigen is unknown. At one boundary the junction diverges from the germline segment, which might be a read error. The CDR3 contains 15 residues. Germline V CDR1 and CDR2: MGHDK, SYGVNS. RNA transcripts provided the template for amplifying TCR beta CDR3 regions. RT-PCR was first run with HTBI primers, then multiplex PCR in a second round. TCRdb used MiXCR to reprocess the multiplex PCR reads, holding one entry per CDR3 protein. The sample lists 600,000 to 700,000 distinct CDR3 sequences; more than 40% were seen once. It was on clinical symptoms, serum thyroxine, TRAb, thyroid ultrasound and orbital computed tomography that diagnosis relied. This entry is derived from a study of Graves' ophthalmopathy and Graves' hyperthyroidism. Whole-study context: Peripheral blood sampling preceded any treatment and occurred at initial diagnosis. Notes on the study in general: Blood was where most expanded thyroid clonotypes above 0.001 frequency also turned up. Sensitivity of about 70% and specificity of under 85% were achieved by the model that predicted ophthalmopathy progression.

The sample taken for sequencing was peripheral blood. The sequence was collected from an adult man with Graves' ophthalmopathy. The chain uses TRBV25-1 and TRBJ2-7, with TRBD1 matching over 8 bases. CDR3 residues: CATRSPGQVSNEQYF. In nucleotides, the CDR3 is TGTGCCACCAGATCGCCGGGACAGGTCTCCAACGAGCAGTACTTC.